This T cell receptor (beta chain) was sequenced in a study of CDR3 diversity in severe acne. TCRdb fed the PCR reads into MiXCR, producing one record per CDR3 protein. The table has under 95,000 distinct CDR3 sequences, roughly 52% seen once. The receptor comes from a male donor in good health, serving as a control. Material: blood.

The CDR3 DNA reads TGTGCCAGCAGCTTGGCGGCAGGTACCTACGAGCAGTACTTC. It translates to CASSLAAGTYEQYF. The chain is built from TRBV5-5 and TRBJ2-7; D gene unclear. Trimming took off 0 bases at V and 2 bases at J, with 9 bases between the two ends. In germline, CDR1 is SGHKS, CDR2 YYEKEE (reference sequence). The CDR3 runs to 14 residues.